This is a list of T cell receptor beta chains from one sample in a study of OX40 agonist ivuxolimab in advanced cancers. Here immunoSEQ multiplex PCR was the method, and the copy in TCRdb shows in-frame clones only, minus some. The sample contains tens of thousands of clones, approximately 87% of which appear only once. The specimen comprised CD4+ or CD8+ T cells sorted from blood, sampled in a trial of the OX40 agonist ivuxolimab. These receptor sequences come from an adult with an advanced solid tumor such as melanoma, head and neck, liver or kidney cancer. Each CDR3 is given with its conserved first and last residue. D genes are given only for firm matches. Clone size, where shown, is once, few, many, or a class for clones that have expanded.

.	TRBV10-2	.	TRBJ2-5	CASSERQGETQYF	TGCGCCAGCAGTGAGAGGCAGGGGGAGACCCAGTACTTC
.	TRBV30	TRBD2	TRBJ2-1	CAWSRLAGGNEQFF	TGTGCCTGGAGTCGGCTAGCGGGAGGGAATGAGCAGTTCTTC
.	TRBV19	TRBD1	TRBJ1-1	CASSKGARDTEAFF	TGTGCCAGTAGTAAGGGGGCTCGGGACACTGAAGCTTTCTTT
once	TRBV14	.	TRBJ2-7	CASSPDGYEQYF	TGTGCCAGCAGCCCGGACGGCTACGAGCAGTACTTC
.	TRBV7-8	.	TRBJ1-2	CASSSAQGSLYGYTF	TGTGCCAGCAGCTCGGCACAGGGTAGCCTCTATGGCTACACCTTC
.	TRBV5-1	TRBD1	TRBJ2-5	CASSPPTGTVQETQYF	TGCGCCAGCAGCCCGCCTACTGGGACAGTCCAAGAGACCCAGTACTTC
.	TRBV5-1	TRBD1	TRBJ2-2	CASSIPRQGTIGELFF	TGCGCCAGCAGCATACCCCGACAGGGAACCATCGGGGAGCTGTTTTTT
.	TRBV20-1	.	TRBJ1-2	CSASSDYGYTF	TGCAGTGCTAGTTCGGACTATGGCTACACCTTC
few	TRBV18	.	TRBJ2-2	CASSPSVGTGELFF	TGTGCCAGCTCACCATCTGTAGGAACCGGGGAGCTGTTTTTT
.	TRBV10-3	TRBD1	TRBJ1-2	CAISLTGEGYGYTF	TGTGCCATCAGTTTAACAGGGGAGGGCTATGGCTACACCTTC
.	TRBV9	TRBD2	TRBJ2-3	CASSVSASGGHRNTQYF	TGTGCCAGCAGCGTTTCTGCTAGCGGGGGACACAGGAATACGCAGTATTTT
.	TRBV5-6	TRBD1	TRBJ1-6	CASSSPGTGGNSPLHF	TGTGCCAGCAGCTCCCCCGGGACAGGGGGTAATTCACCCCTCCACTTT
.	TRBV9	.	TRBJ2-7	CASSVGRWGSEQYF	TGTGCCAGCAGCGTAGGGAGATGGGGTTCCGAGCAGTACTTC
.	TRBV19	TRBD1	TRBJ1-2	CASSITTSGQANYGYTF	TGTGCCAGTAGTATAACTACCTCGGGACAGGCTAACTATGGCTACACCTTC
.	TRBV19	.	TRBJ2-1	CASSGGSYNEQFF	TGTGCCAGTAGTGGGGGGAGCTACAATGAGCAGTTCTTC
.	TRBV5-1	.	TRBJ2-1	CASSFGRGLDNEQFF	TGCGCCAGCAGCTTCGGGCGGGGGCTGGACAATGAGCAGTTCTTC
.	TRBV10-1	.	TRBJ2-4	CASSESTRGIQYF	TGCGCCAGCAGTGAGTCTACCCGGGGAATTCAGTACTTC
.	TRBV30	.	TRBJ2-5	CAWSEQQETQYF	TGTGCCTGGAGTGAACAGCAAGAGACCCAGTACTTC
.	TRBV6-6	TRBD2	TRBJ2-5	CASSRLGGRETQYF	TGTGCCAGTTCTAGATTGGGGGGGAGGGAGACCCAGTACTTC
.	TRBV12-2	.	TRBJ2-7	CASRIPQFRDSGYEQYF	TGTGCAAGTCGCATTCCTCAATTCCGGGACAGCGGCTACGAGCAGTACTTC
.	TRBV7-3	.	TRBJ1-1	CASSLGVGSEAFF	TGTGCCAGCTCATTAGGGGTGGGCAGTGAAGCTTTCTTT
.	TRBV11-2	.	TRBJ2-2	CASSFRPENTGELFF	TGTGCCAGCAGCTTTAGACCCGAGAACACCGGGGAGCTGTTTTTT
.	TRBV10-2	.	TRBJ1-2	CASSDGSGMGYGYTF	TGCGCCAGCAGTGACGGTTCGGGGATGGGCTATGGCTACACCTTC
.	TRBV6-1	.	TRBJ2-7	CASDASLSYEQYF	TGTGCCAGCGATGCTAGCCTCTCCTACGAGCAGTACTTC
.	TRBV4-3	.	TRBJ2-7	CASSQGVLGPQYF	TGCGCCAGCAGCCAAGGGGTCCTTGGACCCCAATACTTC
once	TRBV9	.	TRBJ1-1	CASSPRPAERAFF	TGTGCCAGCAGCCCGCGACCGGCAGAGCGGGCTTTCTTT